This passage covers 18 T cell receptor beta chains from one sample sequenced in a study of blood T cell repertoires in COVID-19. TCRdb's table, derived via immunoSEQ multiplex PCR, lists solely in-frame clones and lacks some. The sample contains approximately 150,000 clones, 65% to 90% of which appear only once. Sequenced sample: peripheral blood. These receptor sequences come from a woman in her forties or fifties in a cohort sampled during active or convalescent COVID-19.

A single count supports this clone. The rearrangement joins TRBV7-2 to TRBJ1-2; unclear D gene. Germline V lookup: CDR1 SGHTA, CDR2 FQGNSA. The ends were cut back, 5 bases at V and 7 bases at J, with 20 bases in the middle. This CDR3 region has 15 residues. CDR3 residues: CASSAFEKAAGGYTF. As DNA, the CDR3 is TGTGCCAGCAGCGCCTTCGAAAAAGCTGCGGGTGGCTACACCTTC.

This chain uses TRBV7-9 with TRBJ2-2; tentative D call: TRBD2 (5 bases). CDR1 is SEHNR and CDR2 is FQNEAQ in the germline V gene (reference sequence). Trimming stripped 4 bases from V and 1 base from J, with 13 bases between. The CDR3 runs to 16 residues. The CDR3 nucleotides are TGTGCCAGCAGCTCCCCCCCCCGGGGGAACACCGGGGAGCTGTTTTTT. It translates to CASSSPPRGNTGELFF.

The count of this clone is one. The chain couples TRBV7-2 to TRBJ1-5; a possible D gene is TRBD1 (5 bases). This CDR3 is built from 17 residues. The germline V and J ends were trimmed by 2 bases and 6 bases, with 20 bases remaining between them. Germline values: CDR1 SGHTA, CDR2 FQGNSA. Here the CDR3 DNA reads TGTGCCAGCAGCTTAAATACCGCGAAGGGGTTCAGTCAGCCCCAGCATTTT. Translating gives CASSLNTAKGFSQPQHF.

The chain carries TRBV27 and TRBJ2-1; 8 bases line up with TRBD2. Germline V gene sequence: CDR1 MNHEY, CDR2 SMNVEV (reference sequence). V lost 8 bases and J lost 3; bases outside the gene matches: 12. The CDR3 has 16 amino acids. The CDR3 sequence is CASLYRRGDNYNEQFF. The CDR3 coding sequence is TGTGCCAGCCTTTATCGGCGGGGGGATAACTACAATGAGCAGTTCTTC.

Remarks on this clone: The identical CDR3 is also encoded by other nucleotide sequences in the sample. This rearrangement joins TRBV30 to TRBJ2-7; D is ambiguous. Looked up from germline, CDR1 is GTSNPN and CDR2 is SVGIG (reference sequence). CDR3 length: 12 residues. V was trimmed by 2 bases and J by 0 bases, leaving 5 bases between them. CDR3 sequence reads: CAWSPSSYEQYF. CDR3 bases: TGTGCCTGGAGTCCCAGCTCCTACGAGCAGTACTTC.

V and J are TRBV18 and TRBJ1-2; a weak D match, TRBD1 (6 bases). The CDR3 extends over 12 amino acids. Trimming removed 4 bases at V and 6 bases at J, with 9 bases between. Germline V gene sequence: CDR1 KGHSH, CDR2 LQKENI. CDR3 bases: TGTGCCAGCTCACGACAGGAAAATGGCTACACCTTC. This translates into CASSRQENGYTF. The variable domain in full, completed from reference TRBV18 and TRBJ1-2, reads NAGVMQNPRHLVRRRGQEARLRCSPMKGHSHVYWYRQLPEEGLKFMVYLQKENIIDESGMPKERFSAEFPKEGPSILRIQQVVRGDSAAYFCASSRQENGYTFGSGTRLTVV.

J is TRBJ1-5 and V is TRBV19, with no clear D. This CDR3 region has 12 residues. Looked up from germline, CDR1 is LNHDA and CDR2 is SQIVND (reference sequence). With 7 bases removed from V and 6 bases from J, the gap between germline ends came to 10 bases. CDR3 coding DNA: TGTGCCAGTATGCTGGGGAGTCAGCCCCAGCATTTT. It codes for CASMLGSQPQHF.

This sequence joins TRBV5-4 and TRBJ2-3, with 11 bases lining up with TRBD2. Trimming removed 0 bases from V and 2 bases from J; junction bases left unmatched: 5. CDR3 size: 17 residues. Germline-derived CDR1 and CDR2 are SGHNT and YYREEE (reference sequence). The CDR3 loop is CASSLGVAGGPTDTQYF. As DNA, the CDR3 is TGTGCCAGCAGCTTGGGGGTAGCGGGGGGGCCCACAGATACGCAGTATTTT.

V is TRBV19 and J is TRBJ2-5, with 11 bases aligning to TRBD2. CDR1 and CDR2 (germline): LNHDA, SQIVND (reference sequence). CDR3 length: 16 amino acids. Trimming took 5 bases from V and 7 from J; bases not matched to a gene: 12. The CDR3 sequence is CASSATSGAGRGTQYF. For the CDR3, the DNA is TGTGCCAGTAGTGCGACTAGCGGGGCTGGACGGGGGACCCAGTACTTC.

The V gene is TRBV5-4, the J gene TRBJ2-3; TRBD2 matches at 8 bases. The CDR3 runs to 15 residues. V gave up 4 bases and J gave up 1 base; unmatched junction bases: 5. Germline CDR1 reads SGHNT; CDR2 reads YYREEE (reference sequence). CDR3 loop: CASSPRGAGTDTQYF. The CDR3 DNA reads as TGTGCCAGCAGCCCGCGGGGGGCCGGCACAGATACGCAGTATTTT. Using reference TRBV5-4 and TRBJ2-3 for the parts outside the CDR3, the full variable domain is ETGVTQSPTHLIKTRGQQVTLRCSSQSGHNTVSWYQQALGQGPQFIFQYYREEENGRGNFPPRFSGLQFPNYSSELNVNALELDDSALYLCASSPRGAGTDTQYFGPGTRLTVL.

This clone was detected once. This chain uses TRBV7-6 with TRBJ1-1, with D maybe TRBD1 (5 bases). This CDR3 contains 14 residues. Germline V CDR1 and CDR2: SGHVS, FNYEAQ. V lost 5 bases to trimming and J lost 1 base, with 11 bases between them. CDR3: CASSDDQGNTEAFF. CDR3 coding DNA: TGTGCCAGCAGCGATGACCAGGGGAACACTGAAGCTTTCTTT.

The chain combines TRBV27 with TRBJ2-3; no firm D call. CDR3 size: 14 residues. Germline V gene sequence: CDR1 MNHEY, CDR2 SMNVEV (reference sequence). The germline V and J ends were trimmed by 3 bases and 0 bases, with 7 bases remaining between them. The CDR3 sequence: CASSFFRSTDTQYF. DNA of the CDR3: TGTGCCAGCAGTTTCTTCCGGAGCACAGATACGCAGTATTTT.

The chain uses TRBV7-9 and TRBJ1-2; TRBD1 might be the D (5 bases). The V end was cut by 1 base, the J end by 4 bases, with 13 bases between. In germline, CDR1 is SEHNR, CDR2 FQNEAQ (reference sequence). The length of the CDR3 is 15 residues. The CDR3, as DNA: TGTGCCAGCAGCTTAGAAGGGGCCGCCCTCTATGGCTACACCTTC. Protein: CASSLEGAALYGYTF.

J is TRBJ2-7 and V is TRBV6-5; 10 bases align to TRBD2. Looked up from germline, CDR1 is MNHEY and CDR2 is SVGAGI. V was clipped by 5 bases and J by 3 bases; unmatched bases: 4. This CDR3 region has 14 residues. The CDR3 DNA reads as TGTGCCAGCAGTCTAGCGGGGGCTCTCTACGAGCAGTACTTC. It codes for CASSLAGALYEQYF.

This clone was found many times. The chain's CDR3 is CASSQTVHGGYTF. The CDR3 DNA reads as TGTGCCAGCAGCCAAACCGTACACGGGGGCTACACCTTC. The rearrangement joins TRBV27 to TRBJ1-2; D unresolved. V shed 6 bases and J shed 8 bases, with 16 bases lying between them. The CDR3 is 13 residues long. Germline V gives CDR1 MNHEY, CDR2 SMNVEV (reference sequence).

The CDR3 bases are TGTGCTAGTGGTTTGGGGACAGGGACATCCGGCTACTACGAGCAGTACTTC. Amino acid sequence: CASGLGTGTSGYYEQYF. The chain employs TRBV12-5 and TRBJ2-7; the match to TRBD1 covers 8 bases. The CDR3 is made up of 17 amino acids. V lost 1 base and J lost 3; bases outside the gene matches: 11. Germline V gene data show CDR1 as LGHNT and CDR2 as FRNRAP.

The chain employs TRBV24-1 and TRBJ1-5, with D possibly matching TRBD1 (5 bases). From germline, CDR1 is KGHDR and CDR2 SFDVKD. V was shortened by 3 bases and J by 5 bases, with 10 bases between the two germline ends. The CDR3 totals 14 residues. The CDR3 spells CATSDTQGYQPQHF. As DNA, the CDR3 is TGTGCCACCAGTGATACGCAGGGATATCAGCCCCAGCATTTT.

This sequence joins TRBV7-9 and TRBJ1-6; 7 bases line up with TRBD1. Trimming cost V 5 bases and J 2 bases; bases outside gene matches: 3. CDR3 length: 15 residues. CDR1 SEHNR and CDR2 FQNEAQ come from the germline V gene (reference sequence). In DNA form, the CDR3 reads TGTGCCAGCAGCCCAGGGACAGCCTATAATTCACCCCTCCACTTT. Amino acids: CASSPGTAYNSPLHF.